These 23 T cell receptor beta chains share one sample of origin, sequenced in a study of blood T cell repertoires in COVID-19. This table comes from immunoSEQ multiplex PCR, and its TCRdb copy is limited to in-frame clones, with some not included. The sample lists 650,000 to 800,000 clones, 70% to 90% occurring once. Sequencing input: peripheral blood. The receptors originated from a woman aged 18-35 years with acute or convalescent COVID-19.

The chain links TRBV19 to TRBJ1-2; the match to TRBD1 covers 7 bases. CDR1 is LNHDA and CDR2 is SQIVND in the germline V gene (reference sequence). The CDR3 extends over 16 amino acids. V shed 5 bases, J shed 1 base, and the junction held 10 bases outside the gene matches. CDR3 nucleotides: TGTGCCAGTAGTCCGACCTCAGGGGGAGGTAACTATGGCTACACCTTC. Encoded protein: CASSPTSGGGNYGYTF.

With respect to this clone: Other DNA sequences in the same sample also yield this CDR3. The CDR3 bases are TGTGCCTGGAGTGGGCAGGGGAACACTGAAGCTTTCTTT. Encoded protein: CAWSGQGNTEAFF. This chain uses TRBV30 with TRBJ1-1; TRBD1 is a possible D gene (5 bases). Trimming took off 1 base at V and 1 base at J, with 7 bases between the two ends. The CDR3 spans 13 residues. Germline V gene data show CDR1 as GTSNPN and CDR2 as SVGIG (reference sequence).

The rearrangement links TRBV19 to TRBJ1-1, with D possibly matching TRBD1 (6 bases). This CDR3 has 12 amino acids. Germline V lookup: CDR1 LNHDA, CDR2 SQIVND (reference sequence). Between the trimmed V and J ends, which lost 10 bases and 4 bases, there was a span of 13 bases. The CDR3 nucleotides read TGTGCCACCTCGGACAGACCCACTGAAGCTTTCTTT. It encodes CATSDRPTEAFF.

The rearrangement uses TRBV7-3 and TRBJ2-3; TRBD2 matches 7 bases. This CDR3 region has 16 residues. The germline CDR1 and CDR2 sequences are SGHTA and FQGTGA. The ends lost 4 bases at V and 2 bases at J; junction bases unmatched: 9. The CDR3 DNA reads TGTGCCAGCAGCTCCCTCTACGGGGGGAACACAGATACGCAGTATTTT. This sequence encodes CASSSLYGGNTDTQYF. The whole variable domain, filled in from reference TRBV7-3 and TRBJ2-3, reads GAGVSQTPSNKVTEKGKYVELRCDPISGHTALYWYRQSLGQGPEFLIYFQGTGAADDSGLPNDRFFAVRPEGSVSTLKIQRTERGDSAVYLCASSSLYGGNTDTQYFGPGTRLTVL.

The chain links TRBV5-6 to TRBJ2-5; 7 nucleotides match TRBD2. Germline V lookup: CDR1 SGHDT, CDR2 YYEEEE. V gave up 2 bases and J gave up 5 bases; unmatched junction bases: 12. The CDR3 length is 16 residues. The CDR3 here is CASSLGLGGGPETQYF. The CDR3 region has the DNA TGTGCCAGCAGCTTAGGACTTGGCGGGGGACCGGAGACCCAGTACTTC.

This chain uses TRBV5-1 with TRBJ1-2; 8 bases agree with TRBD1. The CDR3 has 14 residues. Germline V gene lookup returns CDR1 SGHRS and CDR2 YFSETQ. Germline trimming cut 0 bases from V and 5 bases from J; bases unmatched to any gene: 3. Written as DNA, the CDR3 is TGCGCCAGCAGCTTGGGGGACAGGTTGTATGGCTACACCTTC. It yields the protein CASSLGDRLYGYTF. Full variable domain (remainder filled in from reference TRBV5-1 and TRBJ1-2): KAGVTQTPRYLIKTRGQQVTLSCSPISGHRSVSWYQQTPGQGLQFLFEYFSETQRNKGNFPGRFSGRQFSNSRSEMNVSTLELGDSALYLCASSLGDRLYGYTFGSGTRLTVV.

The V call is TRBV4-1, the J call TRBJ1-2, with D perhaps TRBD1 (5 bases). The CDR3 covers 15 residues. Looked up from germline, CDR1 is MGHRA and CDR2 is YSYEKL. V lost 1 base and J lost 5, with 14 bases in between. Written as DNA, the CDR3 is TGCGCCAGCAGCCAAGGGGTTTTTGGGGGGTATGGCTACACCTTC. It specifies CASSQGVFGGYGYTF.

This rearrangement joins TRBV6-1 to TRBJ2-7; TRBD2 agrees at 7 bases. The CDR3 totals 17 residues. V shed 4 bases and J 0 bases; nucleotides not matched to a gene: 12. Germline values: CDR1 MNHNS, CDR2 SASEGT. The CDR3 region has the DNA TGTGCCAGCAGTGTGGGATTCCAGCGGGGTGTCTCCTACGAGCAGTACTTC. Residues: CASSVGFQRGVSYEQYF.

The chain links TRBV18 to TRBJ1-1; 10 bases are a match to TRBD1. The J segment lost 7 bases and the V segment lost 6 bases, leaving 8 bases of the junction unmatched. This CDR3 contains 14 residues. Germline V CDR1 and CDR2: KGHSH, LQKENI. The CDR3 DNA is TGTGCCAGCTCGCATAGACAGGGGGCAAATGAAGCTTTCTTT. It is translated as CASSHRQGANEAFF.

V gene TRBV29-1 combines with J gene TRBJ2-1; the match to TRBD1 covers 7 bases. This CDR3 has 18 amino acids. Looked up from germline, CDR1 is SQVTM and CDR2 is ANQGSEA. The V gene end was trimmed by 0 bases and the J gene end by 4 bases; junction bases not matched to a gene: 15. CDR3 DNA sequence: TGCAGCGTTGAAGATACGGTAGTGGGGACAGAAATATACAATGAGCAGTTCTTC. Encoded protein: CSVEDTVVGTEIYNEQFF.

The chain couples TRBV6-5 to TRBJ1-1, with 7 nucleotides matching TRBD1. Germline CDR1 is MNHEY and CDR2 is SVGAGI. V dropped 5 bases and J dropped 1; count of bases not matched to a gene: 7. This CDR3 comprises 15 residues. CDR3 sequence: CASSPPGQRNTEAFF. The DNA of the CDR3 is TGTGCCAGCAGTCCGCCGGGACAGAGGAACACTGAAGCTTTCTTT.

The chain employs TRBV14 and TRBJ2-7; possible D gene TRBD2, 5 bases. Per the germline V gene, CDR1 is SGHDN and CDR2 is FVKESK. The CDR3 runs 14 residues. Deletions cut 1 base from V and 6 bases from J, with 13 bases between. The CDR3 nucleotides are TGTGCCAGCAGCCAAGGTTCTACGGGGTCCGAGCAGTACTTC. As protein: CASSQGSTGSEQYF.

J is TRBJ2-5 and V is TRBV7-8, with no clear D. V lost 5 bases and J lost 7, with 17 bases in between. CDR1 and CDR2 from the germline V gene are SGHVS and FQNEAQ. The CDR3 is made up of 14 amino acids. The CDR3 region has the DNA TGTGCCAGCAGCCCTACGAGAGTGCGAGTGACCCAGTACTTC. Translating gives CASSPTRVRVTQYF.

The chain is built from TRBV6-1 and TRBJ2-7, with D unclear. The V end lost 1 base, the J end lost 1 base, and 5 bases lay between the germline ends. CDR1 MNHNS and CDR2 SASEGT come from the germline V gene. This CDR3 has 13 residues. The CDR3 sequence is CASSEVSSYEQYF. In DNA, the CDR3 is TGTGCCAGCAGTGAAGTATCGTCCTACGAGCAGTACTTC.

CDR3 region: CARGAGGTGKTNTEAFF. The CDR3 DNA follows: TGTGCCAGAGGGGCCGGAGGGACAGGAAAGACGAACACTGAAGCTTTCTTT. The J gene is TRBJ1-1, the V gene TRBV2; 8 positions match TRBD1. The CDR3 is 17 residues long. CDR1 SNHLY and CDR2 FYNNEI come from the germline V gene. The trim removed 9 bases at V and 1 base at J, leaving 16 bases unmatched.

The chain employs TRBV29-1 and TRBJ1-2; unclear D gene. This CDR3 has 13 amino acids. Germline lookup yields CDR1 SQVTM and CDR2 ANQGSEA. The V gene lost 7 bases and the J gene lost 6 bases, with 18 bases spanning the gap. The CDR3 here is CSAPVISPDGYTF. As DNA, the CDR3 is TGCAGCGCCCCCGTCATAAGCCCCGATGGCTACACCTTC.

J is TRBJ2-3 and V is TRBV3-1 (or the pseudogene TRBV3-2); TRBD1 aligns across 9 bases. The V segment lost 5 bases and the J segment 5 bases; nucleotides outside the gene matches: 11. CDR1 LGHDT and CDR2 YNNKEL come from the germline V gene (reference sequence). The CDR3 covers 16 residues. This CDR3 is CASSFRQGEWGDTQYF. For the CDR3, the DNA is TGTGCCAGCAGCTTTCGACAGGGGGAATGGGGAGATACGCAGTATTTT.

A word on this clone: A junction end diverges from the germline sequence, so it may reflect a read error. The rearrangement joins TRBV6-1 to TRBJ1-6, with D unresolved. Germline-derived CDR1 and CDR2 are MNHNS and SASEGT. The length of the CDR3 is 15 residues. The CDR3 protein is CASSEEQAYNSPLHF. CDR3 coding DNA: TGTGCCAGCAGCGAAGAGCAGGCCTATAATTCACCCCTCCACTTT.

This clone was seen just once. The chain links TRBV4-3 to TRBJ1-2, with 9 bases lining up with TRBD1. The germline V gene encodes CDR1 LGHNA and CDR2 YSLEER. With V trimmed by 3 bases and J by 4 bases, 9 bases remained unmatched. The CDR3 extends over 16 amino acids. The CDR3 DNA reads TGCGCCAGCAGCCAGGATTACAGGGGGCTAGGCTATGGCTACACCTTC. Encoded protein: CASSQDYRGLGYGYTF.

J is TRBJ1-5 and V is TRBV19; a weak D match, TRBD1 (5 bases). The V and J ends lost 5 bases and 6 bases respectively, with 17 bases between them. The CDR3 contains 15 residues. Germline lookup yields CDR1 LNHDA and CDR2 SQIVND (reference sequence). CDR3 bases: TGTGCCAGTAGTGTCGGCCGGGCAGGGCGTCAGCCCCAGCATTTT. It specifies CASSVGRAGRQPQHF.

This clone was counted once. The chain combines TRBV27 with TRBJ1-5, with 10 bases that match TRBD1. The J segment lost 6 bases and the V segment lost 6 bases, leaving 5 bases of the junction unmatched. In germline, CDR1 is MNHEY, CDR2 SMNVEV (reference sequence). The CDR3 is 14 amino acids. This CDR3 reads CASRSTGGGQPQHF. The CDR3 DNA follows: TGTGCCAGCAGATCGACAGGGGGCGGTCAGCCCCAGCATTTT.

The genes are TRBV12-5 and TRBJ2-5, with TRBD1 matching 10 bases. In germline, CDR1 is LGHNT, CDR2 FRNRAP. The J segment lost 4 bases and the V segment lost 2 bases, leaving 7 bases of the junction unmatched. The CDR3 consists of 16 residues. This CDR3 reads CASGLPRDRGSETQYF. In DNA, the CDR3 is TGTGCTAGTGGTTTGCCGCGGGACAGGGGTTCAGAGACCCAGTACTTC.

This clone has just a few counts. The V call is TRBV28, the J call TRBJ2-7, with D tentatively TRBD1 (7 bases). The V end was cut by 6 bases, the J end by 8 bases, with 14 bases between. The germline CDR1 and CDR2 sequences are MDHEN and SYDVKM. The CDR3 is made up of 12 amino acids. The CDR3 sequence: CASRTGGGQQYF. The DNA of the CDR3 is TGTGCCAGCAGGACAGGAGGGGGCCAGCAGTACTTC.